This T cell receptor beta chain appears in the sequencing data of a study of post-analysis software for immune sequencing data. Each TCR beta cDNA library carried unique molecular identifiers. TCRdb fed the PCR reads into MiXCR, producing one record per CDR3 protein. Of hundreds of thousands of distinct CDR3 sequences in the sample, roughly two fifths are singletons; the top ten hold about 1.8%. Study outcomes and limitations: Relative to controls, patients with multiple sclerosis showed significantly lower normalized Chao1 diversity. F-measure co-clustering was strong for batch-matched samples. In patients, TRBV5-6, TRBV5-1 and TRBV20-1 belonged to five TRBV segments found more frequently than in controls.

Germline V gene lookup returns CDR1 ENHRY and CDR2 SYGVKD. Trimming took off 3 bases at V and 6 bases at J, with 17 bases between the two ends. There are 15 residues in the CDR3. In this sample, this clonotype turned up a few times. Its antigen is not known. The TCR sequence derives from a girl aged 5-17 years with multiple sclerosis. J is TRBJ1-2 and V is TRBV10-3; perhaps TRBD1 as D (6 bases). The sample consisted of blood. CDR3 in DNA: TGTGCCATCAGTGATTCCGGGACACTCAGAGATGGCTACACCTTC. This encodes CAISDSGTLRDGYTF.